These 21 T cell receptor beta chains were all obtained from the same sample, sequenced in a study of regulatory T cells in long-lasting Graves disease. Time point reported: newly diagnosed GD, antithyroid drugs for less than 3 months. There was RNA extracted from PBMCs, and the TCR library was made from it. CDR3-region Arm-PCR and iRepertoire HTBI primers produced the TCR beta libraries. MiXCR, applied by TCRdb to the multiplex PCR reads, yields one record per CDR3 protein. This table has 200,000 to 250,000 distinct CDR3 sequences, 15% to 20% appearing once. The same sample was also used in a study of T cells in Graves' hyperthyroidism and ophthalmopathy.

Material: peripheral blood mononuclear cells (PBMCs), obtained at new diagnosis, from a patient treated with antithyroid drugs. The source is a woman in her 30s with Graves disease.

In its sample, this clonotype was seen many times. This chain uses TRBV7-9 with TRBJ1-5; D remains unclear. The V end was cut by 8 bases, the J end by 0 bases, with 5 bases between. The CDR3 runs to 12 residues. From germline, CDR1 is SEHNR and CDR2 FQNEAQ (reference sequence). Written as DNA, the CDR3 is TGTGCCAGCGGGAATAGCAATCAGCCCCAGCATTTT. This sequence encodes CASGNSNQPQHF. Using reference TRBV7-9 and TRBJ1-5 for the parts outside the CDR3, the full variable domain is DTGVSQNPRHKITKRGQNVTFRCDPISEHNRLYWYRQTLGQGPEFLTYFQNEAQLEKSRLLSDRFSAERPKGSFSTLEIQRTEQGDSAMYLCASGNSNQPQHFGDGTRLSIL.

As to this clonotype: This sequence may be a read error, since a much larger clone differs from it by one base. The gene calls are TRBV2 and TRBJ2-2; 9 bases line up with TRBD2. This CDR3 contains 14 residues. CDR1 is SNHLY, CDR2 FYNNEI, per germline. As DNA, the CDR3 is TGTGCCAGCAGGGTAGCGGGGGACACCGGGGAGCCGTTTTTT. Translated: CASRVAGDTGEPFF.

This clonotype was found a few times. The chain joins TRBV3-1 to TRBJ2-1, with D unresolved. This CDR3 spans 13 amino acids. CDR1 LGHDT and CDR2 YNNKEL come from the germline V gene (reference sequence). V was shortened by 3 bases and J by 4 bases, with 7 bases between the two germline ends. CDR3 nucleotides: TGTGCCAGCAGCCAGGGCAGTTACAATGAGCAGTTCTTC. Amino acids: CASSQGSYNEQFF.

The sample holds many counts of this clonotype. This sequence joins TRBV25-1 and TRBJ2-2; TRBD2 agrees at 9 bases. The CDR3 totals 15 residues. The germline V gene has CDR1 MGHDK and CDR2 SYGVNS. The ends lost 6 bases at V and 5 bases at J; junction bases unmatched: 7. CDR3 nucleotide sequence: TGTGCCAGCAGCCCGGGACTAGCTTTGACCGGGGAGCTGTTTTTT. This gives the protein CASSPGLALTGELFF.

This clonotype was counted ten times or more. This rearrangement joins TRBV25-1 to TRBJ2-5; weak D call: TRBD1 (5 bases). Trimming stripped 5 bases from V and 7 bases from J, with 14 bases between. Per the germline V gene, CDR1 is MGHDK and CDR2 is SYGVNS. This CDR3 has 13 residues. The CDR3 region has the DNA TGTGCCAGCAGTTTGACAGATATGGGGACCCAGTACTTC. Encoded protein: CASSLTDMGTQYF.

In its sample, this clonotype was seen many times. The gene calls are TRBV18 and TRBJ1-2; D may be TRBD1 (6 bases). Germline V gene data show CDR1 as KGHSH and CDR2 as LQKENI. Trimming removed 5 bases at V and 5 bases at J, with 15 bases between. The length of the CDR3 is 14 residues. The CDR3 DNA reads TGTGCCAGCTCAGGGGAAGTCAGGGGATATGGCTACACCTTC. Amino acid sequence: CASSGEVRGYGYTF.

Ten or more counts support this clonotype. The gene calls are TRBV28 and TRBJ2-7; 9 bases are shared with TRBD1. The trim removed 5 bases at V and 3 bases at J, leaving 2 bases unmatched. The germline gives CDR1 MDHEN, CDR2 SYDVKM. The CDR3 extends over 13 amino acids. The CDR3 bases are TGTGCCAGCAGTGACAGGGGGTTCTACGAGCAGTACTTC. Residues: CASSDRGFYEQYF. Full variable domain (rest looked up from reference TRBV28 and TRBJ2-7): DVKVTQSSRYLVKRTGEKVFLECVQDMDHENMFWYRQDPGLGLRLIYFSYDVKMKEKGDIPEGYSVSREKKERFSLILESASTNQTSMYLCASSDRGFYEQYFGPGTRLTVT.

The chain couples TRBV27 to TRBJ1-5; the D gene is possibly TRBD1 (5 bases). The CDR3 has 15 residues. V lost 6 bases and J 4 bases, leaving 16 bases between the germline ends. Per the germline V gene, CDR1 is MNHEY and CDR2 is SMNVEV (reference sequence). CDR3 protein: CASRSSGDLNQPQHF. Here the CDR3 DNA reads TGTGCCAGCAGATCCTCGGGGGACCTGAATCAGCCCCAGCATTTT.

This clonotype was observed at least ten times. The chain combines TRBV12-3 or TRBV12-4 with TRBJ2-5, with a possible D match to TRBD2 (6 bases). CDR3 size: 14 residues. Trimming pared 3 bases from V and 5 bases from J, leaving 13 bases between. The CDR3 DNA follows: TGTGCCAGCAGTTTGGGGGGATCGGCGGAGACCCAGTACTTC. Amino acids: CASSLGGSAETQYF.

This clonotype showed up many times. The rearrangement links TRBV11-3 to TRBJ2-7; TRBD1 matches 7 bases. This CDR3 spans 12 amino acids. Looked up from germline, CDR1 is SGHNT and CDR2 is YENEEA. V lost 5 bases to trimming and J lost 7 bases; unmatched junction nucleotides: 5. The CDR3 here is CASSTRTGEQYF. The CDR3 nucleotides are TGTGCCAGCAGCACCCGGACAGGAGAGCAGTACTTC.

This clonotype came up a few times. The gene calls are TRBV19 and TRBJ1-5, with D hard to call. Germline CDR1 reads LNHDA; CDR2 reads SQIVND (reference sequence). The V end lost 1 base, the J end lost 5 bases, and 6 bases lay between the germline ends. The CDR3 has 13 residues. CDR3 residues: CASSIVPDQPQHF. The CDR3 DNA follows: TGTGCCAGTAGTATAGTCCCAGATCAGCCCCAGCATTTT.

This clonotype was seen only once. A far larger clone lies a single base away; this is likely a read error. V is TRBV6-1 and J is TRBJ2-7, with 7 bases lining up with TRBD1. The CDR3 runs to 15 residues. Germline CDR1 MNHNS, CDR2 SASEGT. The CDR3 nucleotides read TGTGCCAGCGGTGATCCCGGGACAGCTCTGAGGGAGCAGTACTTC. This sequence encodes CASGDPGTALREQYF.

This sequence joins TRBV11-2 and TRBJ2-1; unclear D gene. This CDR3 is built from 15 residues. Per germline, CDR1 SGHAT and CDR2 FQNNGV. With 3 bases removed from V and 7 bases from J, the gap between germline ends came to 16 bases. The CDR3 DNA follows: TGTGCCAGCAGCTTCAGGCGAACCGGTGGGAATGAGCAGTTCTTC. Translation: CASSFRRTGGNEQFF.

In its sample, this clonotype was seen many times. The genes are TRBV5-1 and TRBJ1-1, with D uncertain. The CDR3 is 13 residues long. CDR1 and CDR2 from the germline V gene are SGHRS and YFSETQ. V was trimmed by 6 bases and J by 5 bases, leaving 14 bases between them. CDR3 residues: CASTLWGGTEAFF. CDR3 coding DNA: TGCGCCAGCACCCTATGGGGTGGGACTGAAGCTTTCTTT.

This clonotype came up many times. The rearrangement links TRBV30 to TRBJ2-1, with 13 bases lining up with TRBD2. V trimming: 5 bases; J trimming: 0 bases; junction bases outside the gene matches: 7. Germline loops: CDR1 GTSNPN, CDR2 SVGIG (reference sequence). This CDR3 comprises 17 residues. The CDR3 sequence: CAWAGTSGKHSYNEQFF. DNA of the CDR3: TGTGCCTGGGCCGGGACTAGCGGGAAACACTCCTACAATGAGCAGTTCTTC.

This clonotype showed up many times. This CDR3 reads CASSWDNYNEQFF. The CDR3 DNA reads as TGCGCCAGCAGCTGGGACAACTACAATGAGCAGTTCTTC. The J gene is TRBJ2-1, the V gene TRBV4-1; weak D call: TRBD1 (6 bases). CDR1 and CDR2 from the germline V gene are MGHRA and YSYEKL. CDR3 length equals 13 residues. The V gene lost 5 bases and the J gene lost 3 bases, with 8 bases spanning the gap.

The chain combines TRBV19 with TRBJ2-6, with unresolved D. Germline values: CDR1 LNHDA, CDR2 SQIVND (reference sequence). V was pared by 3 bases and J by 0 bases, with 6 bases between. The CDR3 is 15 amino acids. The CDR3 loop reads CASSIPHSGANVLTF. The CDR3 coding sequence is TGTGCCAGTAGTATCCCCCACTCTGGGGCCAACGTCCTGACTTTC.

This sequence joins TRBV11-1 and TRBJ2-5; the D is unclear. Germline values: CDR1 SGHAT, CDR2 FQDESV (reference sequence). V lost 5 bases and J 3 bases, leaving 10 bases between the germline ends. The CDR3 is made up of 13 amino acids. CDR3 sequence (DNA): TGTGCCAGCAGCCCCCGGAGAGAAGAGACCCAGTACTTC. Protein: CASSPRREETQYF.

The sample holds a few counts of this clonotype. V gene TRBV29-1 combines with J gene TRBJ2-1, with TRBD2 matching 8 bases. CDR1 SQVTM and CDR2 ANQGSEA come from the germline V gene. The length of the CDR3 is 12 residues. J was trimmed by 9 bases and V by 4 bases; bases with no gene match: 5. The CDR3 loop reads CSVVGREAEQFF. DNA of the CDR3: TGCAGCGTTGTTGGGCGGGAGGCTGAGCAGTTCTTC.

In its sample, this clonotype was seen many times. CDR3 protein: CASSVARAGARTDTQYF. CDR3 nucleotides: TGTGCCAGCAGCGTAGCCCGAGCGGGGGCCCGCACAGATACGCAGTATTTT. The V call is TRBV9, the J call TRBJ2-3; TRBD2 matches at 8 bases. The CDR3 is 17 residues long. Germline V gives CDR1 SGDLS, CDR2 YYNGEE. J was trimmed by 1 base and V by 0 bases; bases with no gene match: 7.

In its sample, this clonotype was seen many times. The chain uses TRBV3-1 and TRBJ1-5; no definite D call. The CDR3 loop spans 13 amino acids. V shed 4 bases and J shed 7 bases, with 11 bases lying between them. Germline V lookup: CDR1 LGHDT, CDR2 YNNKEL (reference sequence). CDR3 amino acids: CASSPPPGQPQHF. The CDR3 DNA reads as TGTGCCAGCAGCCCCCCCCCGGGGCAGCCCCAGCATTTT. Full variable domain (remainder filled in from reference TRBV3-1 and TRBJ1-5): DTAVSQTPKYLVTQMGNDKSIKCEQNLGHDTMYWYKQDSKKFLKIMFSYNNKELIINETVPNRFSPKSPDKAHLNLHINSLELGDSAVYFCASSPPPGQPQHFGDGTRLSIL.